This record looks at one T cell receptor (beta chain) sequence and its context. Its target is unknown. This CDR3 has 14 amino acids. V lost 6 bases and J lost 1, with 12 bases in between. Germline loops: CDR1 SNHLY, CDR2 FYNNEI. The record originates from a study of Ad26.COV2.S vaccination and SARS-CoV-2 variants. Notes on the study in general: Vaccine recipients showed a spike-specific TCR breadth that was higher than in placebo recipients.

Method: immunoSEQ multiplex PCR; TCRdb's copy keeps in-frame clones and lacks some. The sample consists of 150,000 to 200,000 clones, 70% to 90% of them appearing once. The sequencing here drew on peripheral blood, taken after recovery from COVID-19. The V call is TRBV2, the J call TRBJ1-1, with D perhaps TRBD1 (6 bases). The sequence was obtained from a human donor who had recovered from COVID-19. In DNA, the CDR3 is TGTGCCAGCAGGACGGGACACCCGAACACTGAAGCTTTCTTT. Protein: CASRTGHPNTEAFF. Filled out from reference TRBV2 and TRBJ1-1, the complete variable domain reads EPEVTQTPSHQVTQMGQEVILRCVPISNHLYFYWYRQILGQKVEFLVSFYNNEISEKSEIFDDQFSVERPDGSNFTLKIRSTKLEDSAMYFCASRTGHPNTEAFFGQGTRLTVV.